One and the same sample provided the 13 T cell receptor beta chains below, sequenced in a study of T-cell memory formation after mild COVID-19. Via MiXCR, TCRdb re-called the 5' RACE reads, giving one row per CDR3 protein. Of fewer than 650,000 distinct CDR3 sequences listed, about a fifth are singletons. The sequenced sample was PBMCs or a T cell subset sorted from them (not recorded which). These receptor sequences come from an adult woman who had mild COVID-19 (a few samples of this study predate the infection). Cell type and time point are not known.

In its sample, this clonotype was seen a few times. V gene TRBV5-6 combines with J gene TRBJ2-2, with D unresolved. The CDR3 sequence is 16 residues long. The V gene's germline CDR1 is SGHDT and CDR2 YYEEEE. Trimming took 5 bases from V and 4 from J, leaving 18 bases between them. CDR3 in DNA: TGTGCCAGCAGTTTCCTACAGAGCCTAATCACCGGGGAGCTGTTTTTT. Amino acid sequence: CASSFLQSLITGELFF.

CDR3 sequence (DNA): TGTGCCAGCAGTTCGATTCCCTTCGGCACTGAAGCTTTCTTT. Residues: CASSSIPFGTEAFF. The rearrangement links TRBV12-3 or TRBV12-4 to TRBJ1-1; D gene unclear. V dropped 4 bases and J dropped 4 bases, with 13 bases sitting between them. The CDR3 contains 14 residues.

The chain employs TRBV7-3 and TRBJ1-1, with 8 bases identical to TRBD1. Germline-derived CDR1 and CDR2 are SGHTA and FQGTGA. Losses at the gene ends were 7 bases for V and 0 bases for J; bases not matched to a gene: 10. The CDR3 runs 16 residues. The CDR3 sequence: CASTAGGAGMNTEAFF. DNA for the CDR3: TGTGCCAGCACCGCAGGGGGCGCGGGTATGAACACTGAAGCTTTCTTT.

The chain is built from TRBV4-1 and TRBJ2-7; D gene unclear. The CDR3 sequence is 13 residues long. Trimming left V 8 bases short and J 0 bases short, with 11 bases between. The V gene's germline CDR1 is MGHRA and CDR2 YSYEKL. The CDR3 nucleotides read TGCGCCAGCGCTCCTAGGCACTCCTACGAGCAGTACTTC. Protein product: CASAPRHSYEQYF.

CDR3 amino acids: CASSFKGGSNQPQHF. CDR3 sequence (DNA): TGTGCCAGCAGTTTCAAGGGCGGGAGCAATCAGCCCCAGCATTTT. This chain connects TRBV28 to TRBJ1-5; D gene unclear. Germline V CDR1 and CDR2: MDHEN, SYDVKM. CDR3 size: 15 residues. V was shortened by 3 bases and J by 1 base, with 10 bases between the two germline ends.

This chain uses TRBV20-1 with TRBJ1-1, with D perhaps TRBD1 (5 bases). The CDR3 is 15 amino acids. V dropped 0 bases and J dropped 0 bases, with 11 bases sitting between them. Germline-derived CDR1 and CDR2 are DFQATT and SNEGSKA (reference sequence). In DNA form, the CDR3 reads TGCAGTGCTAGAGAGAACAGGCAGATGAACACTGAAGCTTTCTTT. Protein product: CSARENRQMNTEAFF.

This clonotype was seen more than once but under ten times. The chain uses TRBV7-3 and TRBJ2-3, with 7 positions matching TRBD2. Germline V CDR1 and CDR2: SGHTA, FQGTGA. The CDR3 covers 15 residues. With V trimmed by 1 base and J by 1 base, 2 bases remained unmatched. The CDR3 DNA follows: TGTGCCAGCAGCTTAATAGCGGGCCGCACAGATACGCAGTATTTT. Its translation: CASSLIAGRTDTQYF.

The chain joins TRBV29-1 to TRBJ2-1; 12 bases match TRBD2. The germline CDR1 and CDR2 sequences are SQVTM and ANQGSEA. V lost 6 bases and J lost 9; bases outside the gene matches: 6. This CDR3 has 13 amino acids. CDR3 DNA: TGCAGCGTCCGGACTAGCGGGGTTACTGAGCAGTTCTTC. Its protein product is CSVRTSGVTEQFF.

The chain employs TRBV4-3 and TRBJ2-1; no reliable D call. Trimming removed 0 bases at V and 4 bases at J, with 13 bases between. Germline CDR1 LGHNA, CDR2 YSLEER. The CDR3 length is 16 residues. CDR3 bases: TGCGCCAGCAGCCAAGACGGGTCCGTCGCTTACAATGAGCAGTTCTTC. As protein: CASSQDGSVAYNEQFF.

The V gene is TRBV3-1, the J gene TRBJ1-5; 9 nucleotides match TRBD1. Germline CDR1 and CDR2: LGHDT and YNNKEL (reference sequence). CDR3 length equals 16 residues. V shed 3 bases and J 1 base; nucleotides not matched to a gene: 4. CDR3 sequence reads: CASSQAGQGSNQPQHF. CDR3 sequence (DNA): TGTGCCAGCAGCCAGGCGGGACAGGGAAGCAATCAGCCCCAGCATTTT.

This clonotype was detected a few times. The chain employs TRBV3-1 and TRBJ2-3, with 8 bases fitting TRBD2. V lost 0 bases and J lost 6; bases outside the gene matches: 8. CDR1 and CDR2 (germline): LGHDT, YNNKEL (reference sequence). CDR3 length equals 16 residues. The CDR3 here is CASSQDRASGLDTQYF. In DNA, the CDR3 is TGTGCCAGCAGCCAAGATCGGGCTAGCGGGTTGGATACGCAGTATTTT.

This chain joins TRBV30 and TRBJ1-4; maybe TRBD1 (6 bases). The V end lost 3 bases, the J end lost 6 bases, and 11 bases lay between the germline ends. The CDR3 sequence is 13 residues long. CDR1 and CDR2 (germline): GTSNPN, SVGIG (reference sequence). CDR3 in amino acids: CAWSETGYEKLFF. The DNA of the CDR3 is TGTGCCTGGAGCGAGACAGGATATGAAAAACTGTTTTTT. Together with reference TRBV30 and TRBJ1-4, the CDR3 gives the full variable domain: SQTIHQWPATLVQPVGSPLSLECTVEGTSNPNLYWYRQAAGRGLQLLFYSVGIGQISSEVPQNLSASRPQDRQFILSSKKLLLSDSGFYLCAWSETGYEKLFFGSGTQLSVL.

This clonotype was seen only a few times. The genes are TRBV5-1 and TRBJ2-4; no definite D call. CDR1 is SGHRS and CDR2 is YFSETQ in the germline V gene. This CDR3 has 14 residues. The V end lost 5 bases, the J end lost 0 bases, and 9 bases lay between the germline ends. In DNA form, the CDR3 reads TGCGCCAGCAGGGACCCACTAGCCAAAAACATTCAGTACTTC. As protein: CASRDPLAKNIQYF.